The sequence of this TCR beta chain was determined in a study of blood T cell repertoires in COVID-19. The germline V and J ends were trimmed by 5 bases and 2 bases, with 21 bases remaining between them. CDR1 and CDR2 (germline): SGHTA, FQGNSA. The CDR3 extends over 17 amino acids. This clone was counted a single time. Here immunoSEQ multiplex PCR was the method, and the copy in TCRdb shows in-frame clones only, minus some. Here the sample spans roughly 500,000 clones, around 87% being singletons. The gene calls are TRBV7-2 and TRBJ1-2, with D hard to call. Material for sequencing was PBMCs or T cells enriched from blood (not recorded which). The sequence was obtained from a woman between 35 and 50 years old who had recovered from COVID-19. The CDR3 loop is CASSPQAARTLNYGYTF. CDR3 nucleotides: TGTGCCAGCAGCCCTCAGGCAGCCAGAACCCTAAACTATGGCTACACCTTC. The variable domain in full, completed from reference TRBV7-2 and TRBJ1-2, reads GAGVSQSPSNKVTEKGKDVELRCDPISGHTALYWYRQSLGQGLEFLIYFQGNSAPDKSGLPSDRFSAERTGGSVSTLTIQRTQQEDSAVYLCASSPQAARTLNYGYTFGSGTRLTVV.